A single sample is the source of the 8 T cell receptor beta chains below, sequenced in a study of blood T cell repertoires in COVID-19. Clones were read by immunoSEQ multiplex PCR, and TCRdb kept only the in-frame ones, dropping some. The table has 25,000 to 35,000 clones, roughly 80% seen once; the top ten hold more than 15%. Material: peripheral blood. The receptors come from a woman in her fifties or sixties with acute or convalescent COVID-19.

Note on this clone: At one boundary the junction diverges from the germline segment, which might be a read error. The chain employs TRBV7-2 and TRBJ2-3; TRBD2 matches at 8 bases. CDR3 size: 13 residues. The germline V gene encodes CDR1 SGHTA and CDR2 FQGNSA. The CDR3 here is CASSQPGLVGLNF. Here the CDR3 DNA reads TGTGCCAGCAGCCAGCCGGGACTAGTGGGACTTAACTTT.

This rearrangement joins TRBV6-5 to TRBJ2-5; a possible D gene is TRBD2 (5 bases). In germline, CDR1 is MNHEY, CDR2 SVGAGI. The CDR3 has 13 residues. The V and J ends lost 5 bases and 2 bases respectively, with 9 bases between them. The CDR3 DNA sequence: TGTGCCAGCAGTAGAGGGAATCAAGAGACCCAGTACTTC. Protein product: CASSRGNQETQYF.

The V and J genes are TRBV27 and TRBJ2-7, with a weak D call TRBD1 (5 bases). CDR3 length: 14 amino acids. The germline CDR1 and CDR2 sequences are MNHEY and SMNVEV (reference sequence). V was shortened by 1 base and J by 0 bases, with 7 bases between the two germline ends. CDR3 sequence: CASSLYQGSYEQYF. The CDR3 DNA reads TGTGCCAGCAGTTTATATCAGGGCTCCTACGAGCAGTACTTC.

In this sample, this clone turned up once. The CDR3 reads CASSPQGAGWVQYF. The CDR3 DNA reads TGTGCCAGCTCACCACAGGGGGCCGGCTGGGTCCAGTACTTC. The J gene is TRBJ2-5, the V gene TRBV18; 7 bases are a match to TRBD1. The CDR3 contains 14 residues. The junction had 9 bases not matched to a gene; V was cut back by 1 base and J by 10 bases. The germline V gene encodes CDR1 KGHSH and CDR2 LQKENI.

The chain links TRBV6-1 to TRBJ2-7; unclear D gene. From germline, CDR1 is MNHNS and CDR2 SASEGT. The CDR3 has 14 residues. Trimming stripped 1 base from V and 3 bases from J, with 10 bases between. CDR3 nucleotide sequence: TGTGCCAGCAGTGAAGTCCCGGGTAACTACGAGCAGTACTTC. Its protein product is CASSEVPGNYEQYF.

The genes are TRBV2 and TRBJ1-5, with D uncertain. V gave up 3 bases and J gave up 1 base, with 10 bases separating them. Germline values: CDR1 SNHLY, CDR2 FYNNEI. The CDR3 runs 15 residues. The CDR3 reads CASSERARSNQPQHF. In DNA, the CDR3 is TGTGCCAGCAGTGAGAGGGCGAGAAGCAATCAGCCCCAGCATTTT.

This CDR3 reads CASSPTDHSRGSEQYF. DNA of the CDR3: TGTGCCAGCAGCCCCACCGATCATAGTAGGGGGAGCGAGCAGTACTTC. V and J are TRBV5-4 and TRBJ2-7; D might be TRBD1 (6 bases). The CDR3 is made up of 16 amino acids. The V and J ends lost 4 bases and 6 bases respectively, with 23 bases between them. Germline CDR1 SGHNT, CDR2 YYREEE (reference sequence).

The genes are TRBV6-1 and TRBJ2-1; the match to TRBD2 covers 9 bases. CDR1 is MNHNS and CDR2 is SASEGT in the germline V gene. The V segment lost 1 base and the J segment 6 bases; nucleotides outside the gene matches: 10. CDR3 length equals 17 residues. CDR3 protein: CASSEVIGGGAGNEQFF. In DNA, the CDR3 is TGTGCCAGCAGTGAAGTGATAGGCGGGGGGGCCGGCAATGAGCAGTTCTTC.